What follows is one TCR beta chain and its context. This may be a read error: a much more frequent sequence differs by one nucleotide. A J-beta primer mix and a sample-barcoded 5' primer were used in a second PCR of roughly 6 to 11 cycles. A single record per CDR3 protein comes from TCRdb applying MiXCR to the 5' RACE reads. The sample yields some 940,000 distinct CDR3 sequences, 25% to 35% seen once. This sample is part of a study of blood T cells in healthy people across ages. Donation came from healthy Caucasian individuals in Russia who were aged 6 to 90. The V gene's germline CDR1 is DFQATT and CDR2 SNEGSKA (reference sequence). The ends were cut back, 2 bases at V and 4 bases at J, with 8 bases in the middle. The CDR3 extends over 12 amino acids. The same sample was also studied in work on T cells of mothers and their children. Per that study: Slightly higher, non-significant overlap characterized related mother-child pairs relative to unrelated pairs.

This TCR came from a woman in her thirties or forties in good health. Sequencing used blood. The chain is built from TRBV20-1 and TRBJ1-1; no clear D. CDR3 nucleotide sequence: TGCAGTGCTAGACAGGCGGGCACTGAAGCTTTCTTT. It specifies CSARQAGTEAFF.